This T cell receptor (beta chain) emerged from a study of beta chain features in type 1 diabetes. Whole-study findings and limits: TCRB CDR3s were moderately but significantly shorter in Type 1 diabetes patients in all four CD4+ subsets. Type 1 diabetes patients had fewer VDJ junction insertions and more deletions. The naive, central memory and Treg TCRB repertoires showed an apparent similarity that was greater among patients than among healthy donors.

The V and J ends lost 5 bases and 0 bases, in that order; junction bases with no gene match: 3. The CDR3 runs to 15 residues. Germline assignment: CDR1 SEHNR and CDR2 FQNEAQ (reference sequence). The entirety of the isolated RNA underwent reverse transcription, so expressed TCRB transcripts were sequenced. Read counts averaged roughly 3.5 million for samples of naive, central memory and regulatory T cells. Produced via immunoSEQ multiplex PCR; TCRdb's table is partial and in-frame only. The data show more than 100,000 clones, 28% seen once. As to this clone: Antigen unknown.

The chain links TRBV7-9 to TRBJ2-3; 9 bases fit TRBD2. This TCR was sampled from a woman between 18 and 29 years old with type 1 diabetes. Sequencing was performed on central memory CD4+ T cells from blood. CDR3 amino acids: CASSRLADSTDTQYF. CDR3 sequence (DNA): TGTGCCAGCAGCCGACTAGCGGATAGCACAGATACGCAGTATTTT.